The 29 T cell receptor beta chains below were found in one sample sequenced in a study of naive and memory T cell subsets. An equimolar mix of two oligonucleotides served as the beta constant-region primer for TRBC1 and TRBC2. The ligated cDNA underwent four PCR rounds using SP2 and nested alpha and beta constant-region primers. TCRdb redid the calling of the UMI-ligation and nested PCR reads with MiXCR, one entry per CDR3 protein. The sample has approximately 20,000 distinct CDR3 sequences, 7% to 10% seen once. Sequencing used central memory CD8+ T cells from blood. These receptor sequences come from a human donor in good health.

This clonotype has at least ten counts. The chain couples TRBV7-2 to TRBJ2-7, with 8 nucleotides matching TRBD2. V shed 3 bases and J 3 bases; nucleotides not matched to a gene: 4. The germline gives CDR1 SGHTA, CDR2 FQGNSA. CDR3 length: 14 residues. The CDR3 sequence is CASSLASGRYEQYF. The DNA for the CDR3 is TGTGCCAGCAGCTTGGCTAGCGGGCGCTACGAGCAGTACTTC.

The gene calls are TRBV27 and TRBJ1-6; D unclear. The germline V gene encodes CDR1 MNHEY and CDR2 SMNVEV (reference sequence). The V end lost 2 bases, the J end lost 10 bases, and 9 bases lay between the germline ends. The CDR3 is made up of 13 amino acids. CDR3 in amino acids: CASSLRAPSPLHF. In DNA, the CDR3 is TGTGCCAGCAGTTTAAGGGCACCATCACCCCTCCACTTT.

Of note for this clonotype: At one boundary the junction diverges from the germline segment, which might be a read error. The chain combines TRBV7-2 with TRBJ2-1; D perhaps matches TRBD2 (6 bases). The CDR3 sequence is 17 residues long. Germline V gives CDR1 SGHTA, CDR2 FQGNSA. The CDR3 nucleotides are TGTGCCAGCAGCTTCGACAGAGCGGGTTTTATCTACGATGAGCAGTTCTTC. The encoded protein is CASSFDRAGFIYDEQFF.

Many counts were recorded for this clonotype. The chain carries TRBV6-5 and TRBJ2-3; 7 nucleotides align to TRBD2. With 6 bases clipped from V and 2 bases from J, the junction kept 8 bases outside the gene matches. This CDR3 region has 15 residues. Germline V lookup: CDR1 MNHEY, CDR2 SVGAGI. In DNA, the CDR3 is TGTGCCAGCAGGAATAGCGGGTATTTCACAGATACGCAGTATTTT. Its translation is CASRNSGYFTDTQYF.

The chain couples TRBV2 to TRBJ2-7; perhaps D is TRBD1 or TRBD2 (5 bases each). From germline, CDR1 is SNHLY and CDR2 FYNNEI. V lost 4 bases and J 0 bases, leaving 16 bases between the germline ends. The CDR3 has 16 residues. CDR3 region: CASSAPSAGTSYEQYF. CDR3 bases: TGTGCCAGCAGTGCCCCTTCCGCCGGGACCTCCTACGAGCAGTACTTC.

Only a few counts were recorded for this clonotype. V gene TRBV29-1 combines with J gene TRBJ2-2; D gene uncertain. Germline loops: CDR1 SQVTM, CDR2 ANQGSEA. CDR3 length: 14 amino acids. V was clipped by 5 bases and J by 1 base, with 11 bases between them. The CDR3 here is CSVILRWNTGELFF. The CDR3 nucleotides read TGCAGCGTTATACTCCGGTGGAACACCGGGGAGCTGTTTTTT.

The chain uses TRBV28 and TRBJ2-6; 8 nucleotides agree with TRBD1. Germline V gene lookup returns CDR1 MDHEN and CDR2 SYDVKM. This CDR3 spans 17 amino acids. Trimming cost V 5 bases and J 0 bases; bases outside gene matches: 6. CDR3 residues: CASSRETGGSGANVLTF. The CDR3 DNA reads TGTGCCAGCAGTCGGGAAACAGGGGGCTCTGGGGCCAACGTCCTGACTTTC.

Relative to its sample, this clonotype is medium-sized (0.01 to 0.1%). This rearrangement joins TRBV20-1 to TRBJ2-3, with D possibly TRBD1 on 5 matching bases. The CDR3 runs to 13 residues. CDR1 is DFQATT, CDR2 SNEGSKA, per germline (reference sequence). V was pared by 6 bases and J by 7 bases, with 17 bases between. CDR3 in amino acids: CSALDLQAYTQYF. CDR3 coding DNA: TGCAGTGCCTTGGATCTACAGGCCTATACGCAGTATTTT.

This clonotype was picked up many times. The rearrangement joins TRBV20-1 to TRBJ2-7; D unclear. The CDR3 is made up of 13 amino acids. With 1 base removed from V and 2 bases from J, the gap between germline ends came to 9 bases. Germline CDR1 reads DFQATT; CDR2 reads SNEGSKA (reference sequence). In nucleotides, the CDR3 is TGCAGTGCTAGAGTTCACAGAACCTACGAGCAGTACTTC. It codes for CSARVHRTYEQYF.

At least ten counts were recorded for this clonotype. The genes are TRBV5-1 and TRBJ2-1, with a possible D match to TRBD2 (5 bases). CDR1 is SGHRS and CDR2 is YFSETQ in the germline V gene. The CDR3 consists of 12 residues. The ends were cut back, 2 bases at V and 11 bases at J, with 11 bases in the middle. In DNA, the CDR3 is TGCGCCAGCAGCTTCCTCGGGGAGAAGCAGTTCTTC. It encodes CASSFLGEKQFF.

This clonotype was seen repeatedly, ten times or more. The chain is built from TRBV12-3 or TRBV12-4 and TRBJ2-2; D is undetermined. The CDR3 totals 12 residues. The V and J ends lost 6 bases and 8 bases respectively, with 10 bases between them. The CDR3 protein is CASSYKFGELFF. CDR3 in DNA: TGTGCCAGCAGCTATAAGTTTGGGGAGCTGTTTTTT.

This clonotype was found a few times. The chain couples TRBV6-4 to TRBJ2-1; 9 nucleotides align to TRBD2. The germline V gene encodes CDR1 MRHNA and CDR2 SNTAGT. J lost 7 bases, V lost 3 bases, and 4 bases had no gene match. There are 14 residues in the CDR3. CDR3 sequence: CASSELAGPNEQFF. The CDR3 nucleotides are TGTGCCAGCAGTGAACTAGCGGGCCCAAATGAGCAGTTCTTC.

This clonotype was seen at least ten times. The chain uses TRBV6-4 and TRBJ2-3; TRBD1 matches 8 bases. The CDR3 spans 15 residues. The J segment lost 2 bases and the V segment lost 6 bases, leaving 7 bases of the junction unmatched. The germline V gene encodes CDR1 MRHNA and CDR2 SNTAGT. DNA of the CDR3: TGTGCCAGCAGCGAAGGACAGGGATCCACAGATACGCAGTATTTT. Translation gives CASSEGQGSTDTQYF.

In its sample, this clonotype was seen many times. The chain recombines TRBV19 with TRBJ1-1, with a weak D call TRBD1 (5 bases). The CDR3 consists of 15 residues. The V end lost 6 bases, the J end lost 1 base, and 15 bases lay between the germline ends. CDR1 is LNHDA, CDR2 SQIVND, per germline (reference sequence). This chain's CDR3 is CASRSGSGGNTEAFF. CDR3 DNA sequence: TGTGCCAGTAGATCCGGGAGTGGGGGGAACACTGAAGCTTTCTTT.

This clonotype has at least ten counts. This chain joins TRBV6-2 or TRBV6-3 and TRBJ2-7; TRBD2 matches 12 bases. V lost 5 bases and J lost 3; bases outside the gene matches: 5. The germline gives CDR1 MNHEY, CDR2 SVGEGT. CDR3 length: 15 amino acids. CDR3 amino acids: CASSTGLAGFYEQYF. DNA of the CDR3: TGTGCCAGCAGTACGGGACTAGCGGGTTTCTACGAGCAGTACTTC.

This clonotype was observed many times. CDR3 loop: CASSDNTGELFF. CDR3 sequence (DNA): TGTGCCAGCAGTGACAACACCGGGGAGCTGTTTTTT. The genes are TRBV6-4 and TRBJ2-2; the D is unclear. Trimming pared 2 bases from V and 2 bases from J, leaving 0 bases between. CDR1 MRHNA and CDR2 SNTAGT come from the germline V gene. The CDR3 runs to 12 residues.

The gene calls are TRBV7-2 and TRBJ2-7; D is possibly TRBD2 (5 bases). The germline CDR1 and CDR2 sequences are SGHTA and FQGNSA. Trimming stripped 0 bases from V and 6 bases from J, with 6 bases between. The length of the CDR3 is 12 residues. CDR3 protein: CASSLAGVEQYF. Here the CDR3 DNA reads TGTGCCAGCAGCTTAGCCGGGGTCGAGCAGTACTTC.

The chain links TRBV4-3 to TRBJ2-7; D gene uncertain. The germline V gene has CDR1 LGHNA and CDR2 YSLEER. Between the trimmed V and J ends, which lost 0 bases and 3 bases, there was a span of 9 bases. This CDR3 has 14 residues. The CDR3 bases are TGCGCCAGCAGCCAAGATCCGACTGTCTACGAGCAGTACTTC. This sequence encodes CASSQDPTVYEQYF.

The chain is built from TRBV6-1 and TRBJ1-1; the D is unclear. Per the germline V gene, CDR1 is MNHNS and CDR2 is SASEGT. The V end was cut by 4 bases, the J end by 5 bases, with 8 bases between. This CDR3 comprises 12 residues. The CDR3 region has the DNA TGTGCCAGCAGTGTATCAGAAACTGAAGCTTTCTTT. As protein: CASSVSETEAFF.

This clonotype was seen a handful of times. This sequence joins TRBV29-1 and TRBJ1-1; 9 nucleotides line up with TRBD1. The CDR3 is 12 amino acids. V lost 6 bases and J lost 6; bases outside the gene matches: 5. CDR1 is SQVTM and CDR2 is ANQGSEA in the germline V gene. The DNA for the CDR3 is TGCAGCGTCACAGGGGGCGCGGCTGAAGCTTTCTTT. This sequence encodes CSVTGGAAEAFF.

In its sample, this clonotype was seen a few times. The gene calls are TRBV6-1 and TRBJ2-1; no definite D call. Germline V gene lookup returns CDR1 MNHNS and CDR2 SASEGT. V gave up 3 bases and J gave up 6 bases, with 9 bases separating them. The CDR3 contains 13 residues. The CDR3 DNA sequence: TGTGCCAGCAGTGAGGGCTACTTCAATGAGCAGTTCTTC. Protein sequence: CASSEGYFNEQFF.

This clonotype was seen more than once but under ten times. The rearrangement links TRBV28 to TRBJ2-7; TRBD1 or TRBD2 may be the D gene (5 bases each). In germline, CDR1 is MDHEN, CDR2 SYDVKM. CDR3 length equals 13 residues. Trimming pared 10 bases from V and 5 bases from J, leaving 18 bases between. CDR3 loop: CATRRRGADEQYF. CDR3 in DNA: TGTGCCACCCGTAGGAGAGGGGCGGACGAGCAGTACTTC.

The rearrangement joins TRBV5-5 to TRBJ2-1; a possible D gene is TRBD2 (5 bases). The CDR3 loop spans 13 amino acids. Trimming cost V 2 bases and J 10 bases, with 13 bases left between them. The germline CDR1 and CDR2 sequences are SGHKS and YYEKEE (reference sequence). CDR3 DNA sequence: TGTGCCAGCAGCTTCCCCGGTGCGGGCGAGCAGTTCTTC. Residues: CASSFPGAGEQFF.

This clonotype was picked up many times. The J gene is TRBJ2-7, the V gene TRBV28; 10 bases line up with TRBD2. Germline CDR1 is MDHEN and CDR2 is SYDVKM. This CDR3 spans 18 amino acids. Germline trimming cut 1 base from V and 2 bases from J; bases unmatched to any gene: 11. The CDR3 DNA reads TGTGCCAGCAGTTTATTGATGCCCCGGACTAGCGGAGCCTACGAGCAGTACTTC. Protein: CASSLLMPRTSGAYEQYF.

In its sample, this clonotype is medium-sized. CDR3 sequence reads: CATRGTGETQYF. CDR3 nucleotide sequence: TGTGCCACCAGGGGAACTGGAGAGACCCAGTACTTC. The chain links TRBV24-1 to TRBJ2-5, with unresolved D. The V and J ends lost 7 bases and 4 bases respectively, with 9 bases between them. Germline CDR1 is KGHDR and CDR2 is SFDVKD. This CDR3 is 12 amino acids long.

This clonotype was counted ten times or more. The gene calls are TRBV24-1 and TRBJ2-1, with 9 nucleotides matching TRBD1. The CDR3 length is 16 residues. The V and J ends lost 1 base and 7 bases, in that order; junction bases with no gene match: 7. Germline V gene lookup returns CDR1 KGHDR and CDR2 SFDVKD. The CDR3 here is CATSDFGTGILNEQFF. The DNA for the CDR3 is TGTGCCACCAGTGATTTTGGGACAGGGATATTGAATGAGCAGTTCTTC.

V is TRBV5-5 and J is TRBJ1-1, with 8 bases identical to TRBD1. V lost 4 bases, J lost 1 base, and 3 bases stayed unmatched. The CDR3 is 14 amino acids. CDR1 and CDR2 from the germline V gene are SGHKS and YYEKEE (reference sequence). Here the CDR3 reads CASSQDRENTEAFF. CDR3 DNA: TGTGCCAGCAGCCAGGACAGGGAGAACACTGAAGCTTTCTTT.

This clonotype is termed medium-sized (0.01 to 0.1%). V is TRBV6-1 and J is TRBJ1-1, with D perhaps TRBD1 (5 bases). The germline CDR1 and CDR2 sequences are MNHNS and SASEGT. V shed 1 base and J shed 4 bases, with 10 bases lying between them. This CDR3 is 14 amino acids long. CDR3 in amino acids: CASSEGGESTEAFF. CDR3 DNA sequence: TGTGCCAGCAGTGAAGGGGGGGAATCCACTGAAGCTTTCTTT.

The chain is built from TRBV7-2 and TRBJ2-7; 10 positions match TRBD2. The CDR3 extends over 14 amino acids. Trimming at V came to 4 bases and at J to 3 bases, leaving 3 bases not matched to a gene. Germline CDR1 reads SGHTA; CDR2 reads FQGNSA. The DNA for the CDR3 is TGTGCCAGCAGCTGGACTAGCGGCAGCTACGAGCAGTACTTC. This encodes CASSWTSGSYEQYF. Variable domain in full (rest from reference TRBV7-2 and TRBJ2-7): GAGVSQSPSNKVTEKGKDVELRCDPISGHTALYWYRQSLGQGLEFLIYFQGNSAPDKSGLPSDRFSAERTGGSVSTLTIQRTQQEDSAVYLCASSWTSGSYEQYFGPGTRLTVT.